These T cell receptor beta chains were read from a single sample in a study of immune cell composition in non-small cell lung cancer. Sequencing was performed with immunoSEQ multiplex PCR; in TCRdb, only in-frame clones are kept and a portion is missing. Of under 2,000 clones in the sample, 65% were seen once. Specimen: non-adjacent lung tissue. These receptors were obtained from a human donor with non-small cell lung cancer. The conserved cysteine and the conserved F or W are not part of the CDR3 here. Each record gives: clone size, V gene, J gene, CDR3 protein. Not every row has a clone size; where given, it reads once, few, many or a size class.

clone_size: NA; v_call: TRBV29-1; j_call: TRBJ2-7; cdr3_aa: SVLLSSYEQY
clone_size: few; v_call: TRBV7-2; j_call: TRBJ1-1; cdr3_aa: ASSLGQGLEAF
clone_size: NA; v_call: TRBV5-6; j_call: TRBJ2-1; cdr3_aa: ASSLGLANNEQF
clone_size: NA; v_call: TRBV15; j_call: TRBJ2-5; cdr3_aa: ATSRANYQETQY
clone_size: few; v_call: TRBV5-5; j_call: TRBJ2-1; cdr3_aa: ASSYFHEYNEQF
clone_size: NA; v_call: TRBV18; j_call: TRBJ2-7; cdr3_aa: ASSVEGGPAYEQY
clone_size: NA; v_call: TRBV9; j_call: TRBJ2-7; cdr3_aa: ASSPGTGIAYEQY
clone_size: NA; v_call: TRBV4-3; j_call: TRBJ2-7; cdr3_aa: ASSQVRGSYEQY
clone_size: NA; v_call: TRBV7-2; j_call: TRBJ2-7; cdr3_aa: ASSWGRGSVEQY
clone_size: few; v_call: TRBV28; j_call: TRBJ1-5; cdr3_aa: ASTRLQGGGKGQPQH
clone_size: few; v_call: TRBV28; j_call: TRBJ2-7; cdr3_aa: ASSSGDMRLYEQY
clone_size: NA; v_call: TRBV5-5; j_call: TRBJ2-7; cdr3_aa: ASSYGQGRAYEQY
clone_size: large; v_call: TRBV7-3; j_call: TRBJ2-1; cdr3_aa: ASSLVVGGGSNEQF
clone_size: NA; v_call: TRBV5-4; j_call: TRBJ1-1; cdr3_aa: ASSSRGEGTEAF
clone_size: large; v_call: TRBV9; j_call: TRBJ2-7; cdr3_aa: ASSVGGTAYYEQY
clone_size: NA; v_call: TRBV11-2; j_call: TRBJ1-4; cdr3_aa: ASSLPIVGEKLF